Sequencing of this TCR beta chain was carried out in a study of T cells after yellow fever vaccination. This clonotype was observed many times. Its target is not known. TCRdb redid the calling of the 5' RACE reads with MiXCR, one entry per CDR3 protein. In the table there are 200,000 to 300,000 distinct CDR3 sequences, over 10% of which are singletons. Study observations and caveats: Subsequent booster samples again held most clones from primary vaccination (more than 95% CD4, about 90% CD8). Abundant bulk-derived clonotypes could contaminate FACS-sorted repertoires. Among all clonotypes, a small share was observed in both CD4 and CD8 compartments.

The ends were cut back, 4 bases at V and 1 base at J, with 9 bases in the middle. Germline V gene data show CDR1 as MNHEY and CDR2 as SMNVEV (reference sequence). The CDR3 length is 14 residues. J is TRBJ2-3 and V is TRBV27, with no clear D. The sequence was collected from a man aged 25 to 40 who received the YFV17D yellow fever vaccine. The sequencing here drew on CD4+ T cells sorted from PBMCs, taken 45 days after the yellow fever booster vaccination. CDR3 amino acids: CASSSPSGTDTQYF. The CDR3 nucleotides are TGTGCCAGCAGTTCGCCATCTGGCACAGATACGCAGTATTTT.